This T cell receptor beta chain was captured by sequencing in a study of beta chain features in type 1 diabetes. Study overall: When patients were set against healthy donors, age, gender and cell yields were similar. Across the samples, roughly 98,000,000 sorted cells were examined in total. General observations from the study: Moderately but significantly shorter TCRB CDR3s were found in Type 1 diabetes patients in all four CD4+ subsets. Patients showed naive, central memory and Treg TCRB repertoires that appeared more similar than those of healthy donors.

Expressed TCRB transcripts got sequenced, as all isolated RNA was reverse transcribed. The repertoire was sequenced with immunoSEQ multiplex PCR; TCRdb's copy has only in-frame clones and lacks some. In the table there are over 100,000 clones, about 16% of which are singletons. This clone has only a few counts. Its antigen remains unidentified. This CDR3 contains 12 residues. Germline V lookup: CDR1 SQVTM, CDR2 ANQGSEA. Using CD45RO/CCR7/CD25/CD127/CD95/CD27, CD4+ naive, central memory, regulatory and stem cell-like memory cells were sorted. The clonotype was recovered from a man aged 30 to 39 with type 1 diabetes. The chain links TRBV29-1 to TRBJ2-1; D not certain. Sequencing was performed on central memory CD4+ T cells from blood. The CDR3 region is CTSRGLKDEQFF. CDR3 nucleotides: TGCACCTCCCGCGGCCTAAAGGATGAGCAGTTCTTC.